Presented here are 27 T cell receptor beta chains from one specimen sequenced in a study of blood T cells in healthy people across ages. A sample-barcoded 5' primer and a J-beta primer mix were used in a second PCR of roughly 7 to 11 cycles. TCRdb analysed the 5' RACE reads with MiXCR anew, one entry per CDR3 protein. Of roughly 1 million distinct CDR3 sequences listed, roughly 24% are singletons. These same data were also listed under a study on T cells of mothers and their children.

Sequenced sample: blood. These receptors were taken from a girl aged 2 to 10 in good health.

This clonotype was counted only a few times. The rearrangement joins TRBV5-1 to TRBJ2-6; 8 bases align to TRBD1. This CDR3 spans 19 amino acids. Germline trimming cut 2 bases from V and 0 bases from J; bases unmatched to any gene: 10. Germline CDR1 is SGHRS and CDR2 is YFSETQ. CDR3 DNA: TGCGCCAGCAGCTTCGCAGGGGGCCGCATTAGCTCTGGGGCCAACGTCCTGACTTTC. It encodes CASSFAGGRISSGANVLTF.

This clonotype was observed a handful of times. The chain carries TRBV5-1 and TRBJ2-5; D might be TRBD2 (7 bases). Trimming left V 4 bases short and J 5 bases short, with 21 bases between. This CDR3 region has 16 residues. CDR1 is SGHRS, CDR2 YFSETQ, per germline. CDR3 region: CASSRGDKTKVETQYF. The CDR3 DNA follows: TGCGCCAGCAGCCGGGGGGACAAGACTAAGGTGGAGACCCAGTACTTC.

As regards this clonotype: An end of the junction differs from the germline gene, which may be a read error. The chain combines TRBV4-1 with TRBJ2-1; 10 nucleotides line up with TRBD2. This CDR3 spans 16 amino acids. Germline loops: CDR1 MGHRA, CDR2 YSYEKL. The CDR3 loop reads CVSSLQGAGGFHEQFF. In DNA, the CDR3 is TGCGTCAGCAGCCTCCAGGGAGCGGGAGGGTTTCATGAGCAGTTCTTC.

The V and J genes are TRBV5-1 and TRBJ2-7; weak D call: TRBD2 (6 bases). The CDR3 contains 14 residues. Germline V gene data show CDR1 as SGHRS and CDR2 as YFSETQ. Trimming stripped 6 bases from V and 0 bases from J, with 13 bases between. DNA of the CDR3: TGCGCCAGCACCCCGGGGCGGGACTCCTACGAGCAGTACTTC. Translation gives CASTPGRDSYEQYF.

The chain recombines TRBV13 with TRBJ1-4; D perhaps matches TRBD1 (5 bases). CDR3 length: 15 amino acids. The V gene lost 0 bases and the J gene lost 15 bases, with 20 bases spanning the gap. CDR1 is PRHDT, CDR2 FYEKMQ, per germline (reference sequence). The CDR3 here is CASSLGRVTGESLFF. The CDR3 nucleotides read TGTGCCAGCAGCTTAGGCAGGGTAACAGGTGAAAGTTTGTTTTTT.

The chain recombines TRBV20-1 with TRBJ2-7; the D gene is possibly TRBD1 (5 bases). The CDR3 contains 15 residues. With 6 bases removed from V and 2 bases from J, the gap between germline ends came to 20 bases. Germline values: CDR1 DFQATT, CDR2 SNEGSKA (reference sequence). CDR3 region: CSAAPRVTNPYEQYF. The CDR3, as DNA: TGCAGTGCAGCACCCAGGGTAACAAATCCCTACGAGCAGTACTTC.

The chain uses TRBV11-2 and TRBJ2-3, with 10 bases fitting TRBD1. This CDR3 spans 16 amino acids. Looked up from germline, CDR1 is SGHAT and CDR2 is FQNNGV. The trim removed 5 bases at V and 1 base at J, leaving 6 bases unmatched. CDR3 DNA: TGTGCCAGCAGCCCACACGGGACAGGGGGCACAGATACGCAGTATTTT. Protein sequence: CASSPHGTGGTDTQYF.

This clonotype was detected many times. V and J are TRBV2 and TRBJ2-5, with D perhaps TRBD1 (5 bases). The V gene lost 5 bases and the J gene lost 4 bases, with 8 bases spanning the gap. The CDR3 sequence is 12 residues long. The V gene's germline CDR1 is SNHLY and CDR2 FYNNEI. For the CDR3, the DNA is TGTGCCAGCAGTTCCAGGGTAGAGACCCAGTACTTC. It encodes CASSSRVETQYF.

The DNA for the CDR3 is TGTGCCAGCAGCTTAACGGGACCTTCAACGTACAATGAGCAGTTCTTC. This translates into CASSLTGPSTYNEQFF. The chain uses TRBV7-2 and TRBJ2-1; D tentatively reads TRBD1 or TRBD2 (5 bases each). The germline V gene encodes CDR1 SGHTA and CDR2 FQGNSA. The V and J ends lost 2 bases and 4 bases respectively, with 15 bases between them. This CDR3 comprises 16 residues.

The V and J genes are TRBV6-6 and TRBJ2-3; D possibly corresponds to TRBD2 (7 bases). V lost 2 bases and J 5 bases, leaving 14 bases between the germline ends. The CDR3 sequence is 15 residues long. Germline V CDR1 and CDR2: MNHNY, SVGAGI (reference sequence). The DNA for the CDR3 is TGTGCCAGCAGTTACGGTCGGGGGGCGAGAGATACGCAGTATTTT. Translation gives CASSYGRGARDTQYF.

This clonotype appeared a few times. The V gene is TRBV20-1, the J gene TRBJ2-1, with TRBD2 as a possible D gene (6 bases). Per the germline V gene, CDR1 is DFQATT and CDR2 is SNEGSKA (reference sequence). V lost 3 bases and J lost 5, with 11 bases in between. The CDR3 loop spans 13 amino acids. The CDR3 DNA follows: TGCAGTGCTAGGTCGGGAGTGAACAATGAGCAGTTCTTC. Its translation is CSARSGVNNEQFF.

This clonotype was detected a few times. CDR3 loop: CASSFALGGSEQYF. The CDR3 DNA sequence: TGTGCCAGCAGTTTCGCGCTGGGGGGCAGCGAGCAGTACTTC. This chain links TRBV12-3 or TRBV12-4 with TRBJ2-7; D may match TRBD1 or TRBD2 (6 bases each). This CDR3 has 14 residues. V was trimmed by 3 bases and J by 6 bases, leaving 15 bases between them.

This clonotype was found a few times. The rearrangement joins TRBV6-5 to TRBJ2-7, with 10 bases lining up with TRBD2. Germline CDR1 MNHEY, CDR2 SVGAGI. The length of the CDR3 is 13 residues. CDR3 bases: TGTGCGGCTAGCGGGGGTCCCAGATACGAGCAGTACTTC. Protein: CAASGGPRYEQYF.

The V and J genes are TRBV27 and TRBJ2-4, with D perhaps matching TRBD2 (5 bases). Trimming stripped 4 bases from V and 5 bases from J, with 27 bases between. Looked up from germline, CDR1 is MNHEY and CDR2 is SMNVEV (reference sequence). This CDR3 has 19 residues. In DNA form, the CDR3 reads TGTGCCAGCAGTTATTCAGCGGCTCCCCTCGCGAGTAGACAAAACATTCAGTACTTC. It yields the protein CASSYSAAPLASRQNIQYF.

This chain joins TRBV3-1 and TRBJ2-1; TRBD2 matches 9 bases. Trimming at V came to 5 bases and at J to 2 bases, leaving 10 bases not matched to a gene. Germline V CDR1 and CDR2: LGHDT, YNNKEL (reference sequence). The CDR3 runs 17 residues. This chain's CDR3 is CASSVLASGTTYNEQFF. CDR3 bases: TGTGCCAGCAGCGTTTTGGCTAGCGGGACAACCTACAATGAGCAGTTCTTC.

A few counts support this clonotype. CDR3 nucleotides: TGTGCCAGCAGCTTCTCGAGTGTGTTGGGGGAGACCCAGTACTTC. It codes for CASSFSSVLGETQYF. This chain connects TRBV7-2 to TRBJ2-1; D is unclear. The J call may not be correct, given that the DNA end is closer to TRBJ2-5. The CDR3 totals 15 residues. Germline V CDR1 and CDR2: SGHTA, FQGNSA.

As for this clonotype: The junction and the germline gene differ at one end; a read error may be behind it. The rearrangement uses TRBV7-7 and TRBJ2-5, with 7 bases fitting TRBD1. CDR1 is SSHAT and CDR2 is FNYEAQ in the germline V gene (reference sequence). CDR3 size: 16 residues. CDR3 bases: TGTGCTAGCAGCCCCTCCTTCCTGACAGGGAAGGAGACCCAGTACTTC. Its translation is CASSPSFLTGKETQYF. The full variable domain, with the rest looked up from reference TRBV7-7 and TRBJ2-5, is GAGVSQSPRYKVTKRGQDVTLRCDPISSHATLYWYQQALGQGPEFLTYFNYEAQPDKSGLPSDRFSAERPEGSISTLTIQRTEQRDSAMYRCASSPSFLTGKETQYFGPGTRLLVL.

This chain uses TRBV11-2 with TRBJ2-5, with D unresolved. CDR3 size: 14 residues. The V gene lost 4 bases and the J gene lost 5 bases, with 14 bases spanning the gap. Per germline, CDR1 SGHAT and CDR2 FQNNGV. The CDR3 region is CASSSLTWPETQYF. The CDR3 nucleotides read TGTGCCAGCAGCTCCTTGACCTGGCCGGAGACCCAGTACTTC.

This clonotype turned up a few times. V is TRBV12-3 or TRBV12-4 and J is TRBJ1-1, with D possibly matching TRBD1 (5 bases). Deletions cut 3 bases from V and 5 bases from J, with 10 bases between. The CDR3 spans 13 residues. The CDR3 sequence is CASSLEGMTEAFF. CDR3 bases: TGTGCCAGCAGTTTGGAGGGGATGACTGAAGCTTTCTTT.

This clonotype showed up just a few times. The chain couples TRBV20-1 to TRBJ2-1, with D unresolved. V lost 2 bases to trimming and J lost 7 bases, with 12 bases between them. CDR1 and CDR2 from the germline V gene are DFQATT and SNEGSKA (reference sequence). The CDR3 has 13 residues. For the CDR3, the DNA is TGCAGTGCTAGACGCTGGGCCGGGAATGAGCAGTTCTTC. Amino acid sequence: CSARRWAGNEQFF.

The J gene is TRBJ1-4, the V gene TRBV28, with D unclear. The ends were cut back, 5 bases at V and 12 bases at J, with 13 bases in the middle. The CDR3 length is 12 residues. Germline V gene sequence: CDR1 MDHEN, CDR2 SYDVKM. The CDR3 nucleotides are TGTGCCAGCAGTCCAGAGACCTGGGAACTGTTTTTT. Amino acids: CASSPETWELFF.

This clonotype came up a few times. The chain uses TRBV6-2 or TRBV6-3 and TRBJ2-5; D unclear. Trimming stripped 2 bases from V and 3 bases from J, with 7 bases between. CDR3 length: 13 residues. The germline V gene encodes CDR1 MNHEY and CDR2 SVGEGT. This chain's CDR3 is CASSYEREETQYF. The CDR3 region has the DNA TGTGCCAGCAGTTACGAACGGGAAGAGACCCAGTACTTC.

V is TRBV20-1 and J is TRBJ2-7; 8 positions match TRBD2. The length of the CDR3 is 13 residues. Germline CDR1 reads DFQATT; CDR2 reads SNEGSKA (reference sequence). J lost 4 bases, V lost 6 bases, and 8 bases had no gene match. CDR3 amino acids: CSAPPSGLYEQYF. The CDR3 region has the DNA TGCAGTGCGCCTCCTAGCGGGCTTTACGAGCAGTACTTC.

The chain joins TRBV24-1 to TRBJ2-7, with TRBD1 matching 7 bases. From germline, CDR1 is KGHDR and CDR2 SFDVKD. The CDR3 is 12 residues long. The V segment lost 10 bases and the J segment 5 bases; nucleotides outside the gene matches: 7. CDR3 sequence: CATSTGNDEQYF. The CDR3 nucleotides read TGTGCCACGTCGACAGGGAACGACGAGCAGTACTTC.

This rearrangement joins TRBV27 to TRBJ1-6, with D tentatively TRBD1 (6 bases). The V gene's germline CDR1 is MNHEY and CDR2 SMNVEV (reference sequence). CDR3 length: 15 amino acids. V was shortened by 2 bases and J by 12 bases, with 17 bases between the two germline ends. CDR3 region: CASSLGGGFSKPLHF. The CDR3 DNA is TGTGCCAGCAGTTTAGGAGGGGGTTTTTCCAAACCCCTCCACTTT.

Turning to this clonotype: The germline gene is not matched at one end of the junction; a read error may be the cause. This rearrangement joins TRBV5-1 to TRBJ1-2, with 7 bases matching TRBD1. The V gene's germline CDR1 is SGHRS and CDR2 YFSETQ. This CDR3 spans 15 amino acids. The CDR3 DNA follows: TGCGTCAGCAGCTACAGACAGGGACCTAACTATGGCTACACCTTC. Its protein product is CVSSYRQGPNYGYTF. Supplemented by reference TRBV5-1 and TRBJ1-2, the full variable domain reads KAGVTQTPRYLIKTRGQQVTLSCSPISGHRSVSWYQQTPGQGLQFLFEYFSETQRNKGNFPGRFSGRQFSNSRSEMNVSTLELGDSALYLCVSSYRQGPNYGYTFGSGTRLTVV.

V gene TRBV9 combines with J gene TRBJ2-2; weak D call: TRBD2 (6 bases). The CDR3 totals 15 residues. The V gene lost 1 base and the J gene lost 4 bases, with 11 bases spanning the gap. Germline V gene lookup returns CDR1 SGDLS and CDR2 YYNGEE. The CDR3 here is CASSVSSGGTGELFF. As DNA, the CDR3 is TGTGCCAGCAGCGTATCATCCGGGGGCACCGGGGAGCTGTTTTTT.